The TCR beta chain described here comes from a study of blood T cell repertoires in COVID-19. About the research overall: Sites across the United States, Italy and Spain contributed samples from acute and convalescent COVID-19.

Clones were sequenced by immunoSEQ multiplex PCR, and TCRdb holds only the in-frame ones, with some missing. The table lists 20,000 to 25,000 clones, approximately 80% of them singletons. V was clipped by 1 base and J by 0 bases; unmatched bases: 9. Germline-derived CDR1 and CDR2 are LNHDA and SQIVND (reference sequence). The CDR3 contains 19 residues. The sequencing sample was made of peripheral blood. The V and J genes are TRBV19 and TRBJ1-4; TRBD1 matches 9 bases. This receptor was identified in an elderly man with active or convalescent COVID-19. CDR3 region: CASSIVRTGAPATNEKLFF. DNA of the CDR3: TGTGCCAGTAGTATAGTCAGGACAGGGGCCCCGGCAACTAATGAAAAACTGTTTTTT.